These 19 T cell receptor beta chains were sequenced from one sample in a study of CD8+CD57+ T cells in acquired aplastic anemia. Profiling of TCR beta VDJ combinations and CDR3 sequences used genomic DNA as template. TCRdb reprocessed the reads via MiXCR and lists one record per CDR3 protein. The repertoire holds some 200,000 distinct CDR3 sequences, with roughly half as singletons. Patients included in sequencing had previously demonstrated CD8+CD57+ cell expansion by flow cytometry. Sequencing was done on a sample of sorted CD4+, CD8+, or CD8+CD57+ T cells (not recorded which) from PBMCs. These receptors came from a human donor with aplastic anemia.

This clonotype came up many times. Here the CDR3 reads CASSNRGNTEAFF. CDR3 sequence (DNA): TGTGCCAGCAGTAACAGGGGGAACACTGAAGCTTTCTTT. The chain joins TRBV12-3 or TRBV12-4 to TRBJ1-1; 7 positions agree with TRBD1. The CDR3 has 13 amino acids. The J segment lost 1 base and the V segment lost 5 bases, leaving 1 base of the junction unmatched.

V usage is TRBV20-1 and J usage is TRBJ1-2; D unresolved. This CDR3 has 13 amino acids. Trimming removed 6 bases at V and 4 bases at J, with 15 bases between. Germline-derived CDR1 and CDR2 are DFQATT and SNEGSKA (reference sequence). Written as DNA, the CDR3 is TGCAGTGCCCCCACGACGGTTGGCTATGGCTACACCTTC. It is translated as CSAPTTVGYGYTF.

The chain recombines TRBV3-1 with TRBJ1-1; 8 bases match TRBD1. V gave up 8 bases and J gave up 2 bases; unmatched junction bases: 4. This CDR3 is 13 amino acids long. The germline V gene has CDR1 LGHDT and CDR2 YNNKEL (reference sequence). DNA for the CDR3: TGTGCCAGCTTAGGACAGGGAAACACTGAAGCTTTCTTT. Its translation is CASLGQGNTEAFF.

In its sample, this clonotype was seen many times. V gene TRBV5-4 combines with J gene TRBJ2-5; D remains unclear. V was pared by 3 bases and J by 0 bases, with 3 bases between. The V gene's germline CDR1 is SGHNT and CDR2 YYREEE (reference sequence). CDR3 length equals 12 residues. The CDR3 coding sequence is TGTGCCAGCAGCTCGTACCAAGAGACCCAGTACTTC. Protein: CASSSYQETQYF.

This clonotype was found many times. This chain connects TRBV6-5 to TRBJ1-2, with a possible D match to TRBD1 (6 bases). This CDR3 is built from 14 residues. V shed 2 bases and J shed 3 bases, with 10 bases lying between them. The germline V gene encodes CDR1 MNHEY and CDR2 SVGAGI. The DNA for the CDR3 is TGTGCCAGCAGTTACCGCCCAGGGGACTATGGCTACACCTTC. It yields the protein CASSYRPGDYGYTF.

V and J are TRBV6-1 and TRBJ1-6, with a tentative D call TRBD1 (5 bases). Trimming took 8 bases from V and 0 from J, leaving 23 bases between them. Germline CDR1 MNHNS, CDR2 SASEGT. The CDR3 consists of 19 residues. This chain's CDR3 is CASPPPGHHFYSYNSPLHF. CDR3 sequence (DNA): TGTGCCAGCCCACCCCCCGGACACCACTTTTACTCCTATAATTCACCCCTCCACTTT.

This clonotype was seen at least ten times. J is TRBJ2-2 and V is TRBV5-1; D is ambiguous. The V and J ends lost 0 bases and 2 bases respectively, with 14 bases between them. Germline V gene sequence: CDR1 SGHRS, CDR2 YFSETQ. The CDR3 is 17 amino acids. In DNA form, the CDR3 reads TGCGCCAGCAGCTTGGCGCTCTTTAGCCTTAACACCGGGGAGCTGTTTTTT. Translated: CASSLALFSLNTGELFF. Variable domain in full (rest from reference TRBV5-1 and TRBJ2-2): KAGVTQTPRYLIKTRGQQVTLSCSPISGHRSVSWYQQTPGQGLQFLFEYFSETQRNKGNFPGRFSGRQFSNSRSEMNVSTLELGDSALYLCASSLALFSLNTGELFFGEGSRLTVL.

This clonotype was found many times. The chain carries TRBV7-2 and TRBJ1-1; D unclear. The V gene lost 5 bases and the J gene lost 7 bases, with 14 bases spanning the gap. This CDR3 contains 13 residues. Germline V gene data show CDR1 as SGHTA and CDR2 as FQGNSA. The CDR3 bases are TGTGCCAGCAGCAAACAACAGAAGAGTGAAGCTTTCTTT. It translates to CASSKQQKSEAFF.

This clonotype was seen ten or more times. V and J are TRBV10-2 and TRBJ2-1; 8 bases line up with TRBD2. Germline CDR1 reads WSHSY; CDR2 reads SAAADI. Trimming cost V 3 bases and J 4 bases; bases outside gene matches: 8. The CDR3 is made up of 16 amino acids. Written as DNA, the CDR3 is TGCGCCAGCAGTGATCCGGGACTAGGCCCTTACAATGAGCAGTTCTTC. Amino acid sequence: CASSDPGLGPYNEQFF.

This clonotype has a count of ten or more. The gene calls are TRBV5-4 and TRBJ1-1, with a weak D call TRBD1 (6 bases). Germline V gives CDR1 SGHNT, CDR2 YYREEE (reference sequence). This CDR3 comprises 14 residues. Trimming cost V 4 bases and J 2 bases, with 12 bases left between them. The CDR3 DNA reads TGTGCCAGCAGCCCCGACAGGTTTAACACTGAAGCTTTCTTT. Residues: CASSPDRFNTEAFF.

This clonotype was seen a single time. The chain links TRBV10-3 to TRBJ2-2; 8 positions agree with TRBD1. The CDR3 has 15 residues. CDR1 and CDR2 from the germline V gene are ENHRY and SYGVKD. The junction had 2 bases not matched to a gene; V was cut back by 5 bases and J by 0 bases. CDR3 sequence (DNA): TGTGCCATCAGTCGGACAGGGCCGAACACCGGGGAGCTGTTTTTT. Amino acids: CAISRTGPNTGELFF.

The V and J genes are TRBV30 and TRBJ2-7; 11 positions agree with TRBD2. Germline lookup yields CDR1 GTSNPN and CDR2 SVGIG (reference sequence). The CDR3 runs to 16 residues. The ends lost 2 bases at V and 0 bases at J; junction bases unmatched: 6. This CDR3 is CAWSPSGRSLSYEQYF. As DNA, the CDR3 is TGTGCCTGGAGTCCTAGCGGGAGGTCCCTCTCCTACGAGCAGTACTTC.

V and J are TRBV20-1 and TRBJ2-7; 12 bases map to TRBD2. The CDR3 has 11 amino acids. The V gene's germline CDR1 is DFQATT and CDR2 SNEGSKA (reference sequence). Trimming took 2 bases from V and 13 from J; bases not matched to a gene: 3. In nucleotides, the CDR3 is TGCAGTGCTAGAACTAGCGGGGGGTCTTACTTC. The encoded protein is CSARTSGGSYF.

The chain links TRBV20-1 to TRBJ2-3, with D unresolved. Germline V gives CDR1 DFQATT, CDR2 SNEGSKA (reference sequence). V was shortened by 0 bases and J by 0 bases, with 13 bases between the two germline ends. This CDR3 is 16 amino acids long. CDR3 loop: CSARDSSGSSTDTQYF. Here the CDR3 DNA reads TGCAGTGCTAGAGATTCATCCGGGTCTAGCACAGATACGCAGTATTTT.

The chain carries TRBV20-1 and TRBJ2-7; TRBD2 matches 8 bases. The CDR3 loop spans 13 amino acids. From germline, CDR1 is DFQATT and CDR2 SNEGSKA (reference sequence). Trimming took 5 bases from V and 6 from J; bases not matched to a gene: 9. The CDR3 sequence is CSAQRLAGSEQYF. The CDR3 bases are TGCAGTGCTCAGAGGCTAGCGGGCTCCGAGCAGTACTTC.

This clonotype was counted between two and nine times. The rearrangement joins TRBV2 to TRBJ2-1, with 7 bases that match TRBD2. Germline V gives CDR1 SNHLY, CDR2 FYNNEI. Trimming at V came to 7 bases and at J to 0 bases, leaving 6 bases not matched to a gene. The CDR3 covers 15 residues. The CDR3 DNA reads TGTGCCAGCACCCGGAGCGGGACCTCCTACAATGAGCAGTTCTTC. As protein: CASTRSGTSYNEQFF.

This clonotype was seen ten or more times. This chain connects TRBV12-3 or TRBV12-4 to TRBJ1-2, with 7 bases fitting TRBD1. CDR3 length equals 15 residues. V was clipped by 1 base and J by 8 bases; unmatched bases: 10. The CDR3 coding sequence is TGTGCCAGCAGTTTAGAATTCCGACAGGGAGGGGGCTACACCTTC. Translating gives CASSLEFRQGGGYTF.

The rearrangement joins TRBV10-1 to TRBJ2-7, with a tentative D call TRBD1 (6 bases). The CDR3 covers 15 residues. Germline values: CDR1 WNHNN, CDR2 SYGVQD (reference sequence). V was clipped by 3 bases and J by 3 bases, with 15 bases between them. The CDR3 DNA follows: TGCGCCAGCAGTGATGGGGGCTCGGCCAGCTACGAGCAGTACTTC. It codes for CASSDGGSASYEQYF.

Details on this clonotype: Germline and junction disagree at one end, which may indicate a read error. This chain uses TRBV7-2 with TRBJ1-2, with D maybe TRBD1 (5 bases). From germline, CDR1 is SGHTA and CDR2 FQGNSA. There are 13 residues in the CDR3. The CDR3 region has the DNA TGCGCCAGCAGCCCGACAGCCCACTATGGCTACACCTTC. Residues: CASSPTAHYGYTF.